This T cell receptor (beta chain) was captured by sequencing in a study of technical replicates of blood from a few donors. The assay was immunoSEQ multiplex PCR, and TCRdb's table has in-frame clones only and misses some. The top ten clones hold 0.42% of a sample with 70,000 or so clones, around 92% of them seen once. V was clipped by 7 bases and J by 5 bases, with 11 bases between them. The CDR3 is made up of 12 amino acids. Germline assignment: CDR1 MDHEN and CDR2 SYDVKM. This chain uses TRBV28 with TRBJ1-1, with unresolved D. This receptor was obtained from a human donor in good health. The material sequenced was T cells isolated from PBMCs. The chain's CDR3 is CASIRDWTEAFF. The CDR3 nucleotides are TGTGCCAGCATCCGGGATTGGACTGAAGCTTTCTTT.